The 25 T cell receptor beta chains below were found in one sample sequenced in a study of cytomegalovirus exposure and HLA in healthy donors (dated 2017 in TCRdb). Library construction relied on the immunoSEQ multiplex PCR assay. For the multiplex PCR, a mixture combining 60 forward primers for TCR Vbeta segments and 13 reverse primers for TCR Jbeta segments was used. The source is immuneACCESS, and TCRdb retained only in-frame sequences with V and J called. Part of the clones is not carried over; for the studies checked, unresolved V genes explain less than half of this, and the remainder is unexplained. The table for this sample lists over 100,000 clones; more than 70% of them were counted only once. Together, the top ten hold 1.1% of the sample. Input material: PBMCs. The origin of the receptors is a male donor in good health and CMV-seronegative.

This CDR3 reads CAISSDRGNEQFF. DNA of the CDR3: TGTGCCATCAGTTCTGACAGGGGCAATGAGCAGTTCTTC. The chain links TRBV10-3 to TRBJ2-1, with TRBD1 matching 8 bases. V lost 5 bases to trimming and J lost 6 bases; unmatched junction nucleotides: 3. From germline, CDR1 is ENHRY and CDR2 SYGVKD. The CDR3 is made up of 13 amino acids.

The J gene is TRBJ1-2, the V gene TRBV7-9; 8 positions match TRBD1. The CDR3 contains 14 residues. V lost 4 bases to trimming and J lost 2 bases; unmatched junction nucleotides: 3. The germline CDR1 and CDR2 sequences are SEHNR and FQNEAQ (reference sequence). CDR3 region: CASSYTGGNYGYTF. The CDR3, as DNA: TGTGCCAGCAGCTATACAGGGGGAAACTATGGCTACACCTTC.

This chain joins TRBV18 and TRBJ1-4; no clear D. Trimming took off 4 bases at V and 10 bases at J, with 16 bases between the two ends. The CDR3 sequence is 14 residues long. Germline lookup yields CDR1 KGHSH and CDR2 LQKENI. CDR3 coding DNA: TGTGCCAGCTCACTCGCCGACACGTCCGGAAAACTGTTTTTT. The encoded protein is CASSLADTSGKLFF.

The chain couples TRBV19 to TRBJ1-4, with 9 bases matching TRBD1. With 5 bases clipped from V and 6 bases from J, the junction kept 4 bases outside the gene matches. Germline CDR1 reads LNHDA; CDR2 reads SQIVND (reference sequence). The CDR3 loop spans 14 amino acids. CDR3 amino acids: CASSAGTGYEKLFF. The CDR3 nucleotides are TGTGCCAGTAGTGCCGGGACAGGGTATGAAAAACTGTTTTTT.

The chain employs TRBV6-6 and TRBJ1-2; no clear D. Germline values: CDR1 MNHNY, CDR2 SVGAGI (reference sequence). This CDR3 has 15 residues. The V end was cut by 8 bases, the J end by 1 base, with 17 bases between. Here the CDR3 reads CASHSAFGVNYGYTF. CDR3 bases: TGTGCCAGCCACTCGGCCTTCGGGGTTAACTATGGCTACACCTTC.

The gene calls are TRBV5-6 and TRBJ2-3, with 12 bases aligning to TRBD2. The CDR3 length is 17 residues. Losses at the gene ends were 2 bases for V and 1 base for J; bases not matched to a gene: 5. From germline, CDR1 is SGHDT and CDR2 YYEEEE. The CDR3 nucleotides read TGTGCCAGCAGCTTCCGGCTAGCGGGGGGGGGCACAGATACGCAGTATTTT. Its protein product is CASSFRLAGGGTDTQYF.

V gene TRBV7-2 combines with J gene TRBJ1-4; TRBD1 matches 9 bases. CDR1 SGHTA and CDR2 FQGNSA come from the germline V gene. This CDR3 is built from 17 residues. V shed 5 bases, J shed 0 bases, and the junction held 7 bases outside the gene matches. The CDR3 reads CASSLGQGRATNEKLFF. The DNA of the CDR3 is TGTGCCAGCAGCCTAGGACAGGGGCGCGCAACTAATGAAAAACTGTTTTTT.

This clone was detected only a few times. One end of the junction is discordant with germline, which a read error may explain. The V and J genes are TRBV7-7 and TRBJ2-5, with TRBD2 matching 8 bases. This CDR3 is built from 15 residues. CDR1 SSHAT and CDR2 FNYEAQ come from the germline V gene (reference sequence). CDR3 sequence: CASSLVGLAQETQYF. CDR3 coding DNA: TGTGCTAGCAGCTTAGTTGGACTAGCTCAAGAGACCCAGTACTTC.

The V call is TRBV5-1, the J call TRBJ2-2; TRBD1 matches 9 bases. V was clipped by 1 base and J by 4 bases; unmatched bases: 5. This CDR3 contains 16 residues. The germline gives CDR1 SGHRS, CDR2 YFSETQ. CDR3 protein: CASSLSGQGLTGELFF. For the CDR3, the DNA is TGCGCCAGCAGCTTGTCAGGACAGGGGCTCACCGGGGAGCTGTTTTTT.

Details on this clone: Other nucleotide sequences from this sample produce the same CDR3. The genes are TRBV9 and TRBJ2-1; weak D call: TRBD2 (7 bases). This CDR3 has 15 residues. Germline lookup yields CDR1 SGDLS and CDR2 YYNGEE. The V gene lost 2 bases and the J gene lost 4 bases, with 13 bases spanning the gap. CDR3 DNA sequence: TGTGCCAGCAGCGTGGGCGGGGGCGCGTACAATGAGCAGTTCTTC. This encodes CASSVGGGAYNEQFF.

The gene calls are TRBV9 and TRBJ1-1, with TRBD1 matching 7 bases. Per the germline V gene, CDR1 is SGDLS and CDR2 is YYNGEE. This CDR3 has 14 residues. The V and J ends lost 2 bases and 4 bases, in that order; junction bases with no gene match: 5. The CDR3 DNA reads TGTGCCAGCAGCGTGGAGGGGGCATTCACTGAAGCTTTCTTT. Protein: CASSVEGAFTEAFF. The full variable domain, in which reference TRBV9 and TRBJ1-1 provide the parts outside the CDR3, is DSGVTQTPKHLITATGQRVTLRCSPRSGDLSVYWYQQSLDQGLQFLIQYYNGEERAKGNILERFSAQQFPDLHSELNLSSLELGDSALYFCASSVEGAFTEAFFGQGTRLTVV.

V usage is TRBV13 and J usage is TRBJ2-5; TRBD2 might be the D (7 bases). The CDR3 sequence is 16 residues long. Germline loops: CDR1 PRHDT, CDR2 FYEKMQ (reference sequence). Trimming cost V 3 bases and J 3 bases, with 17 bases left between them. CDR3 sequence (DNA): TGTGCCAGCAGCTTCAGGAAGGGGGGGAGAGAAGAGACCCAGTACTTC. The encoded protein is CASSFRKGGREETQYF.

In DNA form, the CDR3 reads TGCGCCAGCAGCCAAGTTCAGGTGTATGGGTCCCAGTACTTC. This encodes CASSQVQVYGSQYF. The V call is TRBV4-1, the J call TRBJ2-5; D is undetermined. The CDR3 contains 14 residues. V was trimmed by 1 base and J by 9 bases, leaving 15 bases between them. Germline V CDR1 and CDR2: MGHRA, YSYEKL.

The chain carries TRBV7-2 and TRBJ2-1, with 8 bases lining up with TRBD1. This CDR3 comprises 15 residues. V gave up 5 bases and J gave up 4 bases; unmatched junction bases: 7. The V gene's germline CDR1 is SGHTA and CDR2 FQGNSA. The CDR3 protein is CASSPMGQVYNEQFF. DNA for the CDR3: TGTGCCAGCAGCCCCATGGGACAGGTTTACAATGAGCAGTTCTTC.

For the CDR3, the DNA is TGTGCCAGCAGTTTAGCAGGTGCTCGAAATCCCTCCTACAATGAGCAGTTCTTC. Protein sequence: CASSLAGARNPSYNEQFF. This chain links TRBV27 with TRBJ2-1; D uncertain. CDR3 length: 18 amino acids. The germline CDR1 and CDR2 sequences are MNHEY and SMNVEV (reference sequence). Trimming pared 2 bases from V and 0 bases from J, leaving 17 bases between.

This clone appeared once. The chain is built from TRBV7-8 and TRBJ2-1, with D possibly matching TRBD1 (5 bases). V dropped 2 bases and J dropped 2 bases, with 10 bases sitting between them. Per the germline V gene, CDR1 is SGHVS and CDR2 is FQNEAQ. CDR3 length: 15 residues. CDR3 region: CASSLRGPTYNEQFF. DNA of the CDR3: TGTGCCAGCAGCTTAAGGGGCCCGACCTACAATGAGCAGTTCTTC.

This clone came up once. The J gene is TRBJ2-1, the V gene TRBV7-2; D ambiguous. The CDR3 sequence is 14 residues long. Germline V gene sequence: CDR1 SGHTA, CDR2 FQGNSA. Trimming cost V 5 bases and J 0 bases, with 8 bases left between them. The CDR3 reads CASSTISSYNEQFF. The CDR3 region has the DNA TGTGCCAGCAGCACCATTAGCTCCTACAATGAGCAGTTCTTC.

The V gene is TRBV7-9, the J gene TRBJ1-5; D is perhaps TRBD1 (6 bases). Per germline, CDR1 SEHNR and CDR2 FQNEAQ (reference sequence). Trimming took off 3 bases at V and 2 bases at J, with 17 bases between the two ends. The CDR3 length is 17 residues. The CDR3 protein is CASSLGRGARGNQPQHF. CDR3 coding DNA: TGTGCCAGCAGCTTGGGCCGGGGGGCGCGTGGCAATCAGCCCCAGCATTTT.

V gene TRBV6-5 combines with J gene TRBJ2-7, with D possibly being TRBD2 (6 bases). The CDR3 spans 16 residues. V lost 0 bases, J lost 7 bases, and 19 bases lay in between. From germline, CDR1 is MNHEY and CDR2 SVGAGI. The CDR3 coding sequence is TGTGCCAGCAGTTACTCGGGCCGCGGCGGGACGGGGGAGCAGTACTTC. Residues: CASSYSGRGGTGEQYF.

This chain joins TRBV27 and TRBJ2-7; TRBD2 agrees at 7 bases. There are 14 residues in the CDR3. The junction had 1 base not matched to a gene; V was cut back by 2 bases and J by 0 bases. Germline V gene sequence: CDR1 MNHEY, CDR2 SMNVEV (reference sequence). The CDR3: CASSLLADSYEQYF. CDR3 bases: TGTGCCAGCAGTTTACTAGCGGACTCCTACGAGCAGTACTTC.

This clone was detected only a few times. The chain has TRBV10-3 and TRBJ2-3; a weak D match, TRBD1 (7 bases). Germline-derived CDR1 and CDR2 are ENHRY and SYGVKD. The CDR3 has 16 residues. The V gene lost 11 bases and the J gene lost 1 base, with 22 bases spanning the gap. The CDR3 spells CAVQGGTLSGTDTQYF. In DNA form, the CDR3 reads TGTGCCGTCCAGGGGGGAACCCTCTCTGGCACAGATACGCAGTATTTT.

V is TRBV4-3 and J is TRBJ1-2, with 9 nucleotides matching TRBD1. The CDR3 is made up of 16 amino acids. Germline V gene sequence: CDR1 LGHNA, CDR2 YSLEER. V shed 3 bases, J shed 13 bases, and the junction held 18 bases outside the gene matches. DNA of the CDR3: TGCGCCAGCAGCCATGGGGACAGGGCCCTGGCTTACTCTATCACCTTC. Its translation: CASSHGDRALAYSITF.

In DNA form, the CDR3 reads TGTGCCAGCAGTCCACAGGGGGCTGGGAATTCACCCCTCCACTTT. The encoded protein is CASSPQGAGNSPLHF. V is TRBV6-5 and J is TRBJ1-6; 9 nucleotides agree with TRBD1. This CDR3 region has 15 residues. V lost 5 bases to trimming and J lost 7 bases; unmatched junction nucleotides: 6. Germline CDR1 and CDR2: MNHEY and SVGAGI.

V gene TRBV18 combines with J gene TRBJ2-3; tentative D call: TRBD2 (6 bases). From germline, CDR1 is KGHSH and CDR2 LQKENI. Trimming took off 0 bases at V and 1 base at J, with 8 bases between the two ends. The length of the CDR3 is 15 residues. The CDR3 DNA is TGTGCCAGCTCACCACCCGGGACTCGCACAGATACGCAGTATTTT. This encodes CASSPPGTRTDTQYF.

The V and J genes are TRBV6-6 and TRBJ1-4, with D perhaps TRBD1 (5 bases). The CDR3 length is 14 residues. Trimming shortened V by 2 bases and J by 3 bases, and 7 bases separated the two germline ends. Germline V lookup: CDR1 MNHNY, CDR2 SVGAGI (reference sequence). The CDR3, as DNA: TGTGCCAGCAGTTACGGGGCCGCTAATGAAAAACTGTTTTTT. It specifies CASSYGAANEKLFF.